Detailed here is one T cell receptor beta chain. The sample belongs to a study of blood T cell repertoires in COVID-19. Study-level background: Collection of acute and convalescent COVID-19 samples took place in the United States, Italy and Spain. The analysed material was cDNA or gDNA that came from T cells, B-cell-depleted T cells, or PBMCs.

CDR1 and CDR2 (germline): MGHRA, YSYEKL. Trimming took off 1 base at V and 4 bases at J, with 11 bases between the two ends. This CDR3 has 14 amino acids. Repertoires were generated with immunoSEQ multiplex PCR, while TCRdb's copy carries only in-frame clones and drops some. Of approximately 240,000 clones listed, about 80% are singletons. The chain joins TRBV4-1 to TRBJ2-7; weak D call: TRBD2 (5 bases). Sequenced: peripheral blood. The receptor was isolated from a woman aged 25-40 years who had recovered from COVID-19. The CDR3 region has the DNA TGCGCCAGCAGCCAAGTGACCAGCGGATACGAGCAGTACTTC. Protein product: CASSQVTSGYEQYF.